This T cell receptor (beta chain) was recovered during a study of blood T cell repertoires in COVID-19. For the study at large: Collection of acute and convalescent COVID-19 samples took place in the United States, Italy and Spain. PBMCs, B-cell-depleted T cells, or T cells provided the cDNA or gDNA that made up the material.

Under the authors' procedure: The authors estimated nucleated cell counts from reference gene primer amplification. Using immunoSEQ multiplex PCR, the repertoire was profiled, and TCRdb retains in-frame clones only, with some absent. The V and J calls and clone size are taken from that table; D and trimming were inferred from the DNA. The table lists 80,000 to 100,000 clones, approximately 84% of them singletons. This clonotype was sampled from a man between 60 and 75 years old with acute or convalescent COVID-19. Specimen: peripheral blood.

This chain's CDR3 is CASSLDRGPYEQYF. The CDR3 DNA follows: TGTGCCAGCAGTTTGGACAGGGGTCCCTACGAGCAGTACTTC. The chain is built from TRBV27 and TRBJ2-7, with TRBD1 identical over 9 bases. Germline CDR1 reads MNHEY; CDR2 reads SMNVEV (reference sequence). J was trimmed by 2 bases and V by 3 bases; bases with no gene match: 2. CDR3 size: 14 residues.